Listed here is a single T cell receptor (beta chain). This record belongs to a study of a mutant IDH1 vaccine in newly diagnosed glioma. Overall study: The treated population exhibited a male proportion of around 62%, a female proportion of 37.5%, and a mean age of about 40 years.

Time point here: baseline, week 1 (first vaccination visit). Treatment given: pre-vaccination baseline after standard-of-care therapy. Some clones are missing from TCRdb's copy, which holds only in-frame ones; the method was immunoSEQ multiplex PCR. Counted here are about 35,000 clones, less than 90% occurring once; the ten biggest clones make up around 5%. The sequence was collected from a woman between 40 and 55 years old with glioma. This material consisted of PBMCs, taken from a glioma patient treated with radiotherapy, temozolomide or both.

This CDR3 reads CASTPLLTGELFF. CDR3 DNA sequence: TGCGCCAGCACCCCACTTCTCACCGGGGAGCTGTTTTTT. This chain uses TRBV4-1 with TRBJ2-2; D ambiguous. With 7 bases removed from V and 4 bases from J, the gap between germline ends came to 10 bases. Germline CDR1 reads MGHRA; CDR2 reads YSYEKL. The CDR3 loop spans 13 amino acids.